The 6 T cell receptor beta chains reported below all come from one sample, sequenced in a study of PD-L1 blockade in urothelial cancer. Profiled with immunoSEQ multiplex PCR; TCRdb holds only in-frame clones, not every one. The sample carries approximately 30,000 clones, about 89% recorded once. Noted time point: peripheral blood 6 weeks after treatment start. The sample was PBMCs, taken around atezolizumab (anti-PD-L1) treatment. These receptors were collected from a man older than 75 with urothelial cancer.

This clone appeared a few times. This chain joins TRBV19 and TRBJ2-7; 9 nucleotides align to TRBD1. Germline loops: CDR1 LNHDA, CDR2 SQIVND (reference sequence). V trimming: 9 bases; J trimming: 0 bases; junction bases outside the gene matches: 9. The CDR3 is made up of 15 amino acids. The CDR3 nucleotides read TGTGCCAGCAAAGGGACAGGGAAATCCTCCTACGAGCAGTACTTC. Translating gives CASKGTGKSSYEQYF.

The gene calls are TRBV19 and TRBJ2-5, with 8 nucleotides matching TRBD1. Germline assignment: CDR1 LNHDA and CDR2 SQIVND (reference sequence). Unmatched junction bases numbered 7, after V lost 4 bases and J lost 3 bases. The CDR3 sequence is 15 residues long. The CDR3 coding sequence is TGTGCCAGTAGTACAGGGGGCACGGGTGAAGAGACCCAGTACTTC. It codes for CASSTGGTGEETQYF.

The chain has TRBV18 and TRBJ1-5, with D possibly matching TRBD1 (5 bases). Germline assignment: CDR1 KGHSH and CDR2 LQKENI. V was shortened by 2 bases and J by 3 bases, with 14 bases between the two germline ends. The CDR3 spans 16 residues. The CDR3 protein is CASSPMGGDTNQPQHF. CDR3 DNA sequence: TGTGCCAGCTCACCAATGGGAGGGGATACCAATCAGCCCCAGCATTTT.

V and J are TRBV4-1 and TRBJ1-1, with TRBD1 identical over 9 bases. J lost 4 bases, V lost 4 bases, and 10 bases had no gene match. CDR1 and CDR2 (germline): MGHRA, YSYEKL. There are 16 residues in the CDR3. DNA of the CDR3: TGCGCCAGCAGCCCCTACCGGGACAGGGTGAGCACTGAAGCTTTCTTT. This gives the protein CASSPYRDRVSTEAFF.

V gene TRBV11-3 combines with J gene TRBJ2-7, with 7 positions matching TRBD1. V shed 1 base, J shed 2 bases, and the junction held 5 bases outside the gene matches. The CDR3 runs 15 residues. Germline loops: CDR1 SGHNT, CDR2 YENEEA. The CDR3 here is CASSLADRETYEQYF. The CDR3 coding sequence is TGTGCCAGCAGCTTAGCAGACAGGGAAACCTACGAGCAGTACTTC.

V and J are TRBV5-1 and TRBJ2-2, with D tentatively TRBD1 (6 bases). Looked up from germline, CDR1 is SGHRS and CDR2 is YFSETQ. CDR3 length: 14 residues. Trimming left V 5 bases short and J 1 base short, with 9 bases between. The chain's CDR3 is CASSTGMNTGELFF. The CDR3 region has the DNA TGCGCCAGCAGTACAGGGATGAACACCGGGGAGCTGTTTTTT.